This TCR beta chain derives from a study of response to subunit inactivated influenza vaccine. The J segment lost 6 bases and the V segment lost 6 bases, leaving 9 bases of the junction unmatched. The CDR3 covers 15 residues. Germline V lookup: CDR1 SNHLY, CDR2 FYNNEI. In TCRdb, the RT-PCR reads were re-called with MiXCR into one record per CDR3 protein. The sample lists around 850,000 distinct CDR3 sequences, about 18% seen once, with about a tenth in the top ten. The clonotype was recovered from a man in his forties or fifties who received an inactivated influenza vaccine. The material sequenced was PBMCs from blood, taken about 5 days after vaccination. The rearrangement uses TRBV2 and TRBJ2-2, with TRBD1 identical over 8 bases. The CDR3 sequence: CASRVGTGGAGELFF. For the CDR3, the DNA is TGTGCCAGCAGGGTTGGGACAGGAGGAGCCGGGGAGCTGTTTTTT.